These 20 T cell receptor beta chains were sequenced from one sample in a study of graft-versus-host responses after intestinal transplantation (dated by TCRdb to about 2021). These receptors' targets are unknown. The sample's time point label, decoded: cells obtained before transplantation from donor or recipient. Library preparation employed the immunoSEQ multiplex PCR assay. Imported from immuneACCESS, the table was reduced by TCRdb to in-frame sequences with V and J called. These copies leave out some clones; in studies compared against another copy, an unresolved V gene accounts for under half, and the cause of the remainder is not known. The sample records 90,000 to 95,000 clones, around nine tenths of which are singletons. The ten largest make up around 0.53% of the sample. The specimen comprised unstimulated CD8+ T cells sorted from spleen or lymph node cells, sampled before intestinal transplant. The receptors derive from a human donor who received an intestinal transplant.

The chain combines TRBV18 with TRBJ2-4; no firm D call. Trimming removed 3 bases from V and 0 bases from J, with 18 bases in between. The V gene's germline CDR1 is KGHSH and CDR2 LQKENI. The CDR3 totals 18 residues. CDR3 residues: CASSPQTPVSLAKNIQYF. CDR3 coding DNA: TGTGCCAGCTCACCTCAAACGCCTGTCAGTCTAGCCAAAAACATTCAGTACTTC.

This sequence joins TRBV4-3 and TRBJ1-5, with a weak D call TRBD1 (5 bases). CDR1 is LGHNA and CDR2 is YSLEER in the germline V gene. V shed 0 bases and J shed 7 bases, with 13 bases lying between them. CDR3 length equals 15 residues. CDR3 coding DNA: TGCGCCAGCAGCCAAGATAGGACAAGTATACAGCCCCAGCATTTT. As protein: CASSQDRTSIQPQHF.

In its sample, this clone was seen once. The same CDR3 arises from other DNA sequences in this sample as well. The chain is built from TRBV6-5 and TRBJ1-1, with D possibly TRBD1 on 6 matching bases. The CDR3 runs 13 residues. CDR1 is MNHEY, CDR2 SVGAGI, per germline. The V gene lost 0 bases and the J gene lost 4 bases, with 6 bases spanning the gap. The CDR3 DNA reads TGTGCCAGCAGTTACTCAGGGGGCACTGAAGCTTTCTTT. This sequence encodes CASSYSGGTEAFF.

The V gene is TRBV18, the J gene TRBJ1-2; 7 bases are shared with TRBD1. Trimming cost V 2 bases and J 6 bases; bases outside gene matches: 9. The CDR3 runs 15 residues. Germline CDR1 is KGHSH and CDR2 is LQKENI. The chain's CDR3 is CASSPRGQLTDGYTF. As DNA, the CDR3 is TGTGCCAGCTCACCAAGGGGACAGCTGACGGATGGCTACACCTTC.

The chain is built from TRBV2 and TRBJ2-5; TRBD2 agrees at 10 bases. The tail of the sequence fits TRBJ2-7 better, so the J call may be wrong. The germline CDR1 and CDR2 sequences are SNHLY and FYNNEI. The CDR3 is 13 amino acids. CDR3 protein: CAIGTSVSYEQYF. The CDR3 DNA sequence: TGTGCCATTGGGACTAGCGTCTCCTACGAGCAGTACTTC.

The gene calls are TRBV29-1 and TRBJ2-7, with 8 bases that match TRBD2. J lost 1 base, V lost 1 base, and 6 bases had no gene match. The CDR3 has 15 amino acids. Germline CDR1 and CDR2: SQVTM and ANQGSEA. The CDR3, as DNA: TGCAGCGTTGAAGGGGTGGGGACTAGGTCCTACGAGCAGTACTTC. Protein sequence: CSVEGVGTRSYEQYF.

V is TRBV5-1 and J is TRBJ2-7; D remains unclear. The CDR3 length is 14 residues. Germline V gives CDR1 SGHRS, CDR2 YFSETQ. The ends were cut back, 4 bases at V and 2 bases at J, with 13 bases in the middle. For the CDR3, the DNA is TGCGCCAGCAGCCCGAATCCAGTCCCCTACGAGCAGTACTTC. This translates into CASSPNPVPYEQYF. Full variable domain (outside the CDR3, taken from reference TRBV5-1 and TRBJ2-7): KAGVTQTPRYLIKTRGQQVTLSCSPISGHRSVSWYQQTPGQGLQFLFEYFSETQRNKGNFPGRFSGRQFSNSRSEMNVSTLELGDSALYLCASSPNPVPYEQYFGPGTRLTVT.

This clone was seen a few times. The chain joins TRBV5-1 to TRBJ1-1; D remains unclear. The CDR3 is 13 residues long. The V gene lost 0 bases and the J gene lost 1 base, with 4 bases spanning the gap. Germline CDR1 reads SGHRS; CDR2 reads YFSETQ. DNA for the CDR3: TGCGCCAGCAGCTTGGACAGGAACACTGAAGCTTTCTTT. It is translated as CASSLDRNTEAFF.

This chain links TRBV28 with TRBJ2-7; 7 bases agree with TRBD1. Trimming cost V 5 bases and J 3 bases; bases outside gene matches: 4. The germline gives CDR1 MDHEN, CDR2 SYDVKM. The CDR3 is 13 residues long. The CDR3 region is CASSPGQSYEQYF. As DNA, the CDR3 is TGTGCCAGCAGTCCGGGACAGAGCTACGAGCAGTACTTC.

V usage is TRBV9 and J usage is TRBJ2-3; 10 bases match TRBD2. Trimming took 4 bases from V and 14 from J; bases not matched to a gene: 19. The CDR3 length is 16 residues. The germline V gene encodes CDR1 SGDLS and CDR2 YYNGEE. The CDR3 region has the DNA TGTGCCAGCAGCCCCCGGGGGGAGCGGGAGGGCCTCGCGCGGTATTTT. Amino acids: CASSPRGEREGLARYF. Complete variable domain (other parts from reference TRBV9 and TRBJ2-3): DSGVTQTPKHLITATGQRVTLRCSPRSGDLSVYWYQQSLDQGLQFLIQYYNGEERAKGNILERFSAQQFPDLHSELNLSSLELGDSALYFCASSPRGEREGLARYFGPGTRLTVL.

The chain recombines TRBV25-1 with TRBJ1-1; 7 nucleotides agree with TRBD1. With V trimmed by 6 bases and J by 8 bases, 0 bases remained unmatched. CDR3 length: 10 amino acids. Per germline, CDR1 MGHDK and CDR2 SYGVNS. This CDR3 reads CASRTGEAFF. CDR3 nucleotide sequence: TGTGCCAGCAGGACAGGGGAAGCTTTCTTT.

The chain recombines TRBV6-6 with TRBJ2-5, with 7 bases aligning to TRBD2. The trim removed 4 bases at V and 3 bases at J, leaving 8 bases unmatched. This CDR3 is 15 amino acids long. The germline CDR1 and CDR2 sequences are MNHNY and SVGAGI (reference sequence). The CDR3 DNA sequence: TGTGCCAGCAGTTCCGGGACTACCGCAGAAGAGACCCAGTACTTC. It codes for CASSSGTTAEETQYF.

The chain uses TRBV10-3 and TRBJ2-7; D gene ambiguous. V gave up 4 bases and J gave up 1 base, with 8 bases separating them. The CDR3 runs to 13 residues. Germline CDR1 reads ENHRY; CDR2 reads SYGVKD. The CDR3 bases are TGTGCCATCAGTGCCCGACTTTCCTACGAGCAGTACTTC. As protein: CAISARLSYEQYF.

The count of this clone is one. The rearrangement links TRBV7-8 to TRBJ1-2; 9 bases match TRBD1. The CDR3 is 14 amino acids. J was trimmed by 8 bases and V by 5 bases; bases with no gene match: 9. CDR1 SGHVS and CDR2 FQNEAQ come from the germline V gene. The CDR3 sequence: CASSREGQGKGYTF. The DNA of the CDR3 is TGTGCCAGCAGCAGGGAGGGACAGGGAAAAGGCTACACCTTC.

The chain carries TRBV29-1 and TRBJ2-7, with TRBD1 matching 10 bases. The germline V gene encodes CDR1 SQVTM and CDR2 ANQGSEA. The CDR3 extends over 14 amino acids. J was trimmed by 6 bases and V by 6 bases; bases with no gene match: 11. The CDR3 is CSVHLPGQGSEQYF. The CDR3 DNA sequence: TGCAGCGTACATCTTCCGGGACAGGGGAGCGAGCAGTACTTC.

CDR3 in DNA: TGTGCCAGCAGTCGCGGATCAGGGGCTAACGAGCAGTACTTC. It encodes CASSRGSGANEQYF. The chain couples TRBV27 to TRBJ2-7; D is perhaps TRBD1 (6 bases). The germline CDR1 and CDR2 sequences are MNHEY and SMNVEV (reference sequence). V was cut by 5 bases and J by 5 bases, with 16 bases left in between. The CDR3 loop spans 14 amino acids.

V is TRBV7-9 and J is TRBJ2-7; D remains unclear. Germline V gene lookup returns CDR1 SEHNR and CDR2 FQNEAQ (reference sequence). The CDR3 length is 16 residues. Trimming shortened V by 1 base and J by 2 bases, and 15 bases separated the two germline ends. The CDR3 sequence: CASSLVSSYFTYEQYF. The CDR3 DNA follows: TGTGCCAGCAGCTTAGTCTCGTCGTACTTCACCTACGAGCAGTACTTC.

The chain recombines TRBV7-2 with TRBJ2-1, with 10 bases identical to TRBD2. V lost 8 bases and J lost 6; bases outside the gene matches: 4. CDR1 and CDR2 from the germline V gene are SGHTA and FQGNSA. The CDR3 is 13 amino acids. CDR3 DNA: TGTGCCAGCGCGACTAGCGGGTTCAATGAGCAGTTCTTC. Amino acids: CASATSGFNEQFF.

This clone is a singleton in its sample. V usage is TRBV6-1 and J usage is TRBJ2-1; D uncertain. The CDR3 is 15 residues long. Germline V lookup: CDR1 MNHNS, CDR2 SASEGT. V dropped 2 bases and J dropped 4 bases, with 12 bases sitting between them. This chain's CDR3 is CASSELTDLYNEQFF. The DNA for the CDR3 is TGTGCCAGCAGTGAATTGACTGACTTGTACAATGAGCAGTTCTTC.

This chain uses TRBV7-9 with TRBJ1-4, with D perhaps matching TRBD1 (5 bases). Looked up from germline, CDR1 is SEHNR and CDR2 is FQNEAQ (reference sequence). This CDR3 region has 13 residues. Deletions cut 7 bases from V and 8 bases from J, with 14 bases between. CDR3 sequence (DNA): TGTGCCAGCACGGAGGGGTTCAAGGAAAAACTGTTTTTT. Amino acids: CASTEGFKEKLFF.